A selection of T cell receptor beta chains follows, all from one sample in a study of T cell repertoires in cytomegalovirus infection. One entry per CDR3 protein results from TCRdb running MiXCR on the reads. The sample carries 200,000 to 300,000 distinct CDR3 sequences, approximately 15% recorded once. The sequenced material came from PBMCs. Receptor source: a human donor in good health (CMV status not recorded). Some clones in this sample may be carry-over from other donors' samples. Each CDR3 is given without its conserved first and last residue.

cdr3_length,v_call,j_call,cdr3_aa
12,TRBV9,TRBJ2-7,ASSVWGTGIEQY
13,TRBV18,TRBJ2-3,ASSPLPEGADTQY
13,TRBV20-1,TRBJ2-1,SAKLPGLAGGEQF
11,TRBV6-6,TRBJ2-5,ASRNRGRETQY
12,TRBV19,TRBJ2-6,ASKGNSGANVLT
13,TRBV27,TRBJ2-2,ASSPTSGRGGELF
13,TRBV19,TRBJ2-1,ASRASTSGRNEQF
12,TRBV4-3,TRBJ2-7,ASSQADGTYEQY
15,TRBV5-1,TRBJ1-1,ASSLRESPSWNTEAF
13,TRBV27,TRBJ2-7,ASSLRASVGYEQY
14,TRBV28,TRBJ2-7,ASSPQTGLNSYEQY
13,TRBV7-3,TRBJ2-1,ASSSGGDSYNEQF
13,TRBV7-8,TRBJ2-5,ASSGISGTQETQY
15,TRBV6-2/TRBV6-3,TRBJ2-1,ASSYSSLQSPYNEQF
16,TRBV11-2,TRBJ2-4,ASRQGEGLAPRMDIQY
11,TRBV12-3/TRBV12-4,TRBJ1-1,ASRIQGNPEAF
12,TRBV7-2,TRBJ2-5,ASSLDGRQETQY
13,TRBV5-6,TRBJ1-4,ASSTNRGNYEKLF
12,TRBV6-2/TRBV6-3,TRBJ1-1,ASLQTGLSTEAF
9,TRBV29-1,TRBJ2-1,SGQTSGKQF
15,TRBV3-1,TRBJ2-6,ASSLSDRSAGANVLT
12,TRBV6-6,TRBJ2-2,ASGRDRYTGELF
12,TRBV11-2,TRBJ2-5,ASSLRGLGETQY
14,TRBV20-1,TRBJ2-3,SASPQVWTSTDTQY
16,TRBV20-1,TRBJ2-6,SANTRDSLNSGANVLT
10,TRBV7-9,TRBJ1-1,ASSLRGTEAF
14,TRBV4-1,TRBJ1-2,ASSQDWGTETYGYT
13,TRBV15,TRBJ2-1,ATSGRGGHIDEQF
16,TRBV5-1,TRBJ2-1,ASSVTSGGMTSYNEQF
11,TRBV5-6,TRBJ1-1,ASSRYREPEAF
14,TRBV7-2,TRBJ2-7,ASSPRGILSSYEQY
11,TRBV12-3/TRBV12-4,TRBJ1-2,ASSPSTVYGYT
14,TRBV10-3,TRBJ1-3,AISESMLGGGNTIY
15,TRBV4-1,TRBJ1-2,ASSQDYGTGGENGYT
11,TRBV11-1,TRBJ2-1,ASSPSGANEQF
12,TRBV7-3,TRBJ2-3,ASSPGQGSDTQY
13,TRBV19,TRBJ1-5,ASRNEGASNQPQH
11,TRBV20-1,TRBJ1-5,SARLRGSQPQH
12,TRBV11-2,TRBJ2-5,VSSSGVLMETQY
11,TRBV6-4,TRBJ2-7,ASSRGEAYEQY
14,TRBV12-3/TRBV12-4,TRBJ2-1,ASRTNDRGPYNEQF
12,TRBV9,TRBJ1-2,ASSVTGSDYGYT
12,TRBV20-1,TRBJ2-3,SARVRPATDTQY
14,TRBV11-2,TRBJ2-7,ASTVIGTGVTYEQY
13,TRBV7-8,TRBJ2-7,ASSSRLAGEDEQY
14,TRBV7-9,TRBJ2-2,ASSPRLASNTGELF
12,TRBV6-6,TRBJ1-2,ASSGQGVIGGYT
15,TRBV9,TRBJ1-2,ASSVGATGWSNYGYT
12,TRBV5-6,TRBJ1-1,ASSLGRGRVMPF
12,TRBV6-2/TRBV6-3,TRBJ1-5,ASSSTGTNQPQH
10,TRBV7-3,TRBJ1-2,ASSQDGYGYT
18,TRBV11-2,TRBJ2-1,ASSLKSGDSRKTSYNEQF
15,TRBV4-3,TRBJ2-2,VSSRILPGQGTGELF